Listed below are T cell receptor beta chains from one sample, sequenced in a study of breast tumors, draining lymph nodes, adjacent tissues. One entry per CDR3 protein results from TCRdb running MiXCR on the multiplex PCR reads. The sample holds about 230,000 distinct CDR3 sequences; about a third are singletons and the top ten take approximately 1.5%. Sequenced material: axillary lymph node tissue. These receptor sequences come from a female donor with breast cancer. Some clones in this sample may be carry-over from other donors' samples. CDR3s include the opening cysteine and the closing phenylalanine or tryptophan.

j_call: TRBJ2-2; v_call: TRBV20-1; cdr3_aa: CSARTEANTGELSW
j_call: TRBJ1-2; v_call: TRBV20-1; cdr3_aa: CSARVGVSGGIVDYGYTF
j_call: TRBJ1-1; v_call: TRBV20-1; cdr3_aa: CSARDLPQSTEAFF
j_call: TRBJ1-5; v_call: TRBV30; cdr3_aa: CAWSPGPGRSNQPQHF
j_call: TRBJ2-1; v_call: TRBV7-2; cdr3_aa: CASSPLGMARASQNEQFF
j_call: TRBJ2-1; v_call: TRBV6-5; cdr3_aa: CASSRGGSWTSIHEQFF
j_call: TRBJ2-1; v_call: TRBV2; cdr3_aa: CASTRQGFNEQFF
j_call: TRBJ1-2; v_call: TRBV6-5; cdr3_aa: CASNRVTGTGNYGYTF
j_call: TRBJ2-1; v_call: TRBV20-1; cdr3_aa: CSVRDGTTINEQFF
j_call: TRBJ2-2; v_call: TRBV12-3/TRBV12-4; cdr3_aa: CASSQSGTANTGELFF
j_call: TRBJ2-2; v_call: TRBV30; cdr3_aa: CAWARRASGYNTGELFF
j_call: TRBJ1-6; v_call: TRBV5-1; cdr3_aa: CASRGQYNSPLHF
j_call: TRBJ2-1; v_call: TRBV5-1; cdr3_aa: CASSLEIGVNEQFF
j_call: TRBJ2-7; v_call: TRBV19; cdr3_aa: CASSNLYEQYF
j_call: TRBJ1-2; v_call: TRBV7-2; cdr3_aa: CASSSSGMGGYTF
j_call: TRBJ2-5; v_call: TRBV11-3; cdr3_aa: CASSLRKTTQETQYF
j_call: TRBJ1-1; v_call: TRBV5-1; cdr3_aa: CASSREGGRNTEAFF
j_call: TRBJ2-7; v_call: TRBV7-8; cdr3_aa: CASSSVGGGVPYEQYF
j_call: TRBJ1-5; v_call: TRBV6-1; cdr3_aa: CASGPYSNQPQHF
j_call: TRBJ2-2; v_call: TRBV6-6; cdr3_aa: CASSHGSVLAATGELFF
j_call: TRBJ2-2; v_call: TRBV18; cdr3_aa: CASSRNFTDGWSRAGELFF
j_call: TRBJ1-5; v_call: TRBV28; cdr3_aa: CASSLQGGVNQPQHF
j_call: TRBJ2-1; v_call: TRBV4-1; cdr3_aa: CASSRSGREYNEQFF
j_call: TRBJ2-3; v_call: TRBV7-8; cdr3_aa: CASILGQQQGEQYF
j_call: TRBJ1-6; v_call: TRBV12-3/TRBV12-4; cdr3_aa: CASSTRRGGSPLHF
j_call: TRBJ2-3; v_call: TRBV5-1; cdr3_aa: CASSRTTFTDTQYF
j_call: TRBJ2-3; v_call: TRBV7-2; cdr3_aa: CASSLGVYGSTDTQYF
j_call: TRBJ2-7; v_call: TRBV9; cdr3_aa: CASSQQTSPERGEQYF
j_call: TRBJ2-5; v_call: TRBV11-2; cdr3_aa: CASSIRTSGVETQYF
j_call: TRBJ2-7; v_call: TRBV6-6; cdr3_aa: CASSYLRDTDEQYF
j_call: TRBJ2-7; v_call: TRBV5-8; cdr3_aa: CASSLAGAQYF
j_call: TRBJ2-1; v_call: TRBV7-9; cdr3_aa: CASSFGLAGAPTYNEQFF
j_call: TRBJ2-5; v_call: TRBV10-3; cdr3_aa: CAIKGQGEETQYF
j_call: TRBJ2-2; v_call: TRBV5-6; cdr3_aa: CASSPVGRESGELFF
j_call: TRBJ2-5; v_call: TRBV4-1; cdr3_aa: CASSQVSGGSGAETQYF
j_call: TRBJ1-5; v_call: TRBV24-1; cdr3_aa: CATSSGTGGRQPQHF
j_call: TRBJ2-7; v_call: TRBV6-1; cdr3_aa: CASRWTSGEAGGEQYF
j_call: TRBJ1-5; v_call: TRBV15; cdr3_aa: CATSRGTGNQPQHF
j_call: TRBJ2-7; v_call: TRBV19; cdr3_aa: CASRRGLAGGYEQYF